Listed below are T cell receptor beta chains from one sample, sequenced in a study of CD8 T cells in Susac syndrome. Each CDR3 protein gets one entry after TCRdb re-called the immunoSEQ multiplex PCR reads with MiXCR. Among 110,000 to 150,000 distinct CDR3 sequences listed, about 93% were seen once. Sequenced: CD8+ T cells from PBMCs. The receptors come from a human donor in good health. The CDR3 runs from the conserved cysteine through the conserved F or W. D genes are given only for firm matches. Where a row states a size, it is once, few, many or the class of an expanded clone; other rows omit it.

V	size	D	J	CDR3	DNA
TRBV9	once	-	TRBJ2-1	CASSPYETAYNEQFF	TGTGCCAGCAGCCCGTACGAGACGGCCTACAATGAGCAGTTCTTC
TRBV20-1	-	TRBD2	TRBJ2-7	CSAEGLASYEQYF	TGCAGTGCCGAGGGACTAGCGTCCTACGAGCAGTACTTC
TRBV28	-	TRBD1	TRBJ1-4	CASSGDRGEKLFF	TGTGCCAGCAGCGGTGACAGGGGTGAAAAACTGTTTTTT
TRBV4-1	-	TRBD2	TRBJ2-7	CASSQGLAGASGEQYF	TGCGCCAGCAGCCAAGGACTAGCGGGAGCTTCGGGTGAGCAGTACTTC
TRBV25-1	-	TRBD1	TRBJ2-7	CASSGIRMGQAYYEQYF	TGTGCCAGCAGTGGTATTCGCATGGGACAGGCGTACTACGAGCAGTACTTC
TRBV7-9	-	-	TRBJ2-2	CASSWGLSNTGELFF	TGTGCCAGCAGCTGGGGGCTCTCGAACACCGGGGAGCTGTTTTTT
TRBV13	-	-	TRBJ2-1	CASSAGQFAEQFF	TGTGCCAGCAGCGCGGGACAGTTTGCTGAGCAGTTCTTC
TRBV27	-	TRBD1	TRBJ2-3	CASSYGQGDSTDTQYF	TGTGCCAGCAGCTATGGACAGGGGGATAGCACAGATACGCAGTATTTT
TRBV20-1	-	-	TRBJ2-1	CSARPSMSATYNEQFF	TGCAGTGCTAGACCTTCGATGAGCGCTACCTACAATGAGCAGTTCTTC
TRBV25-1	-	-	TRBJ1-1	CASRGLSTEAFF	TGTGCCAGCAGAGGGTTAAGCACTGAAGCTTTCTTT
TRBV27	-	-	TRBJ2-1	CASRRTDYNEQFF	TGTGCCAGCAGGCGGACAGACTACAATGAGCAGTTCTTC
TRBV13	-	-	TRBJ2-6	CASSQAGANVLTF	TGTGCCAGCAGCCAGGCTGGGGCCAACGTCCTGACTTTC
TRBV13	-	-	TRBJ1-3	CASTQGSGNTIYF	TGTGCCAGCACACAAGGCTCCGGAAACACCATATATTTT
TRBV5-1	-	TRBD1	TRBJ1-1	CASSLAGQTMNTEAFF	TGCGCCAGCAGCTTGGCGGGACAGACCATGAACACTGAAGCTTTCTTT
TRBV7-9	-	-	TRBJ2-1	CASSLGRAEQFF	TGTGCCAGCAGCCTAGGGCGGGCCGAGCAGTTCTTC
TRBV7-9	few	-	TRBJ2-7	CASSPGTYEQYF	TGTGCCAGCTCACCAGGAACCTACGAGCAGTACTTC
TRBV5-1	-	-	TRBJ2-4	CASSLNPWTVALAKNIQYF	TGCGCCAGCAGCTTGAACCCTTGGACAGTTGCGCTAGCCAAAAACATTCAGTACTTC
TRBV20-1	-	TRBD2	TRBJ2-1	CSASPPAGGWEQFF	TGCAGTGCTAGCCCCCCAGCGGGAGGATGGGAGCAGTTCTTC
TRBV29-1	once	-	TRBJ1-2	CSVAGLYGYTF	TGCAGCGTTGCCGGACTCTATGGCTACACCTTC
TRBV30	-	TRBD2	TRBJ2-1	CAWSRAGGLDEQFF	TGTGCCTGGAGTAGGGCGGGAGGGTTAGATGAGCAGTTCTTC
TRBV7-9	-	-	TRBJ2-6	CASSPQLGAGANVLTF	TGTGCCAGCAGTCCGCAACTGGGTGCAGGGGCCAACGTCCTGACTTTC
TRBV29-1	-	-	TRBJ2-2	CSVEASGTPNTGELFF	TGCAGCGTTGAAGCCTCCGGGACCCCTAACACCGGGGAGCTGTTTTTT
TRBV4-2	-	TRBD2	TRBJ2-7	CASSQEGLGESYEQYF	TGTGCCAGCAGCCAAGAGGGACTAGGTGAATCCTACGAGCAGTACTTC
TRBV27	-	-	TRBJ1-1	CASSFSFGTEAFF	TGTGCCAGCAGTTTTAGTTTTGGGACTGAAGCTTTCTTT
TRBV28	-	-	TRBJ2-1	CASSFQGTYNEQFF	TGTGCCAGCAGTTTTCAGGGAACCTACAATGAGCAGTTCTTC
TRBV4-3	-	-	TRBJ2-7	CASSQDRLFYEQYF	TGCGCCAGCAGCCAAGACAGACTCTTCTACGAGCAGTACTTC
TRBV25-1	-	TRBD2	TRBJ2-1	CASSDFGLAGGEQFF	TGTGCCAGCAGTGATTTCGGACTAGCGGGAGGAGAGCAGTTCTTC
TRBV14	-	TRBD1	TRBJ1-2	CASSYDRGQSHGYTF	TGTGCCAGCAGCTACGACAGGGGGCAATCACATGGCTACACCTTC
TRBV4-1	-	-	TRBJ2-7	CASSQVGTYSYEQYF	TGCGCCAGCAGCCAAGTTGGGACATATTCCTACGAGCAGTACTTC
TRBV4-3	-	TRBD2	TRBJ2-3	CASSLQGVAGGYTQYF	TGCGCCAGCAGCCTCCAAGGGGTAGCGGGAGGTTATACGCAGTATTTT
TRBV20-1	-	-	TRBJ2-2	CSARDALANTGELFF	TGCAGTGCTAGAGATGCACTCGCGAACACCGGGGAGCTGTTTTTT
TRBV29-1	-	TRBD1	TRBJ2-7	CSVGGDRTYYEQYF	TGCAGCGTTGGCGGGGACAGGACTTACTACGAGCAGTACTTC
TRBV20-1	-	-	TRBJ1-1	CSARRQNTEAFF	TGCAGTGCTCGAAGACAGAACACTGAAGCTTTCTTT
TRBV27	-	TRBD2	TRBJ2-7	CASAGTSSYEQYF	TGTGCCAGTGCCGGGACTAGCTCCTACGAGCAGTACTTC
TRBV27	-	-	TRBJ2-1	CASSLGFWGVNEQFF	TGTGCCAGCAGTTTAGGCTTTTGGGGAGTCAATGAGCAGTTCTTC
TRBV27	-	-	TRBJ2-6	CASSLLGPSGANVLTF	TGTGCCAGCAGCCTCCTCGGGCCGTCTGGGGCCAACGTCCTGACTTTC